This TCR beta chain was identified in a study of blood T cells in healthy people across ages. Per germline, CDR1 MNHNY and CDR2 SVGAGI (reference sequence). CDR3 length: 14 amino acids. Trimming cost V 5 bases and J 3 bases, with 14 bases left between them. The use of a sample-barcoded 5' primer and a J-beta primer mix characterized a second PCR of about 6 to 12 cycles. TCRdb used MiXCR to reprocess the 5' RACE reads, holding one entry per CDR3 protein. The table records approximately 900,000 distinct CDR3 sequences, about 27% of them present only once. These data were also filed under a second study, of T cells of mothers and their children. That source reports: Compared with unrelated pairs, related mother-child pairs had slightly higher, non-significant overlap.

This TCR came from a woman between 35 and 50 years old in good health. Sequencing was performed on blood. The chain joins TRBV6-6 to TRBJ2-7; D may be TRBD1 or TRBD2 (5 bases each). The CDR3, as DNA: TGTGCCAGCAGTCCTGACAGCGGCGGCTACGAGCAGTACTTC. It translates to CASSPDSGGYEQYF.